A selection of T cell receptor beta chains follows, all from one sample in a study of T cell changes during pregnancy in multiple sclerosis. Clones were sequenced by immunoSEQ multiplex PCR, and TCRdb holds only the in-frame ones, with some missing. The table lists 35,000 to 50,000 clones, 88% of them singletons, with 0.95% to 1.5% in the top ten. This sample comprised CD4+ T cells from peripheral blood mononuclear cells, obtained in the second trimester of pregnancy. The receptor source for this set is a female donor with multiple sclerosis, enrolled in a pregnancy study. Each CDR3 is given with its conserved first and last residue. The order of the fields is clone size, V gene, J gene, D gene, CDR3 DNA, CDR3 protein. A D gene is named only where the DNA matches it firmly. For some rows the clone size is stated as once, few or many, or as a class when expanded; others skip it.

.,TRBV6-5,TRBJ1-5,TRBD1,TGTGCCAGCAGTACGGGACAGGGCACTCAGCCCCAGCATTTT,CASSTGQGTQPQHF
.,TRBV11-2,TRBJ2-7,TRBD2,TGTGCCAGCAGCGGACGGACCATTTCAGCTCGGGAGGACTCCTACGAGCAGTACTTC,CASSGRTISAREDSYEQYF
.,TRBV11-2,TRBJ2-5,.,TGTGCCAGCAGCTTAGATCGGGGTGTTAAAGAGACCCAGTACTTC,CASSLDRGVKETQYF
.,TRBV4-2,TRBJ2-1,.,TGTGCCAGCAGACTTGACAGTGACAATGAGCAGTTCTTC,CASRLDSDNEQFF
.,TRBV6-5,TRBJ2-7,.,TGTGCCAGCAGCGAACTAACCCCAGTTATTGAGCAGTACTTC,CASSELTPVIEQYF
.,TRBV30,TRBJ2-7,.,TGTGCCTGGAGTGTAAAGGCAGGGGTCTCCTACGAGCAGTACTTC,CAWSVKAGVSYEQYF
.,TRBV21-1,TRBJ2-3,.,TGTGCCAGCAGCACACAGGGGCCGATCACAGATACGCAGTATTTT,CASSTQGPITDTQYF
.,TRBV4-2,TRBJ1-4,.,TGTGCCAGCAGCCAAGTGGGGGGGAGCGGCGGTGAAAAACTGTTTTTT,CASSQVGGSGGEKLFF
once,TRBV4-2,TRBJ2-5,TRBD2,TGTGCCAGCAGTCCCTATCCTCGGACTAGCGGGAAGCGAGAGACCCAGTACTTC,CASSPYPRTSGKRETQYF
once,TRBV7-2,TRBJ2-1,TRBD2,TGTGCCAGCAGCAAGCGGGAGAGCTCCTACAATGAGCAGTTCTTC,CASSKRESSYNEQFF
.,TRBV6-5,TRBJ2-7,.,TGTGCCAGCAGGAAGGACCCAGGAGGCTACGAGCAGTACTTC,CASRKDPGGYEQYF
.,TRBV7-2,TRBJ1-5,.,TGTGCCAGCAGCTTGGGGGGGACCTTTAGGAATCAGCCCCAGCATTTT,CASSLGGTFRNQPQHF
.,TRBV27,TRBJ2-1,.,TGTGCCAGCAGCTTTACAGCAATAAGCTCCTACAATGAGCAGTTCTTC,CASSFTAISSYNEQFF
.,TRBV9,TRBJ2-2,.,TGTGCCAGCAGCGTAGCAGGTCAACACACCGGGGAGCTGTTTTTT,CASSVAGQHTGELFF
.,TRBV7-2,TRBJ2-7,TRBD2,TGTGCCAGCAGCTTACGGACTAGCGGGACCATGGGGCAGTACTTC,CASSLRTSGTMGQYF
.,TRBV11-3,TRBJ2-2,TRBD2,TGTGCCAGCAGCTCGGGATATTCTTTGGCGGGAGGACTGAACACCGGGGAGCTGTTTTTT,CASSSGYSLAGGLNTGELFF
few,TRBV29-1,TRBJ2-7,.,TGCAGCGTTGGTCTAGGCATGTACGAGCAGTACTTC,CSVGLGMYEQYF
.,TRBV5-1,TRBJ2-1,TRBD2,TGCGCCAGCAGCTTGGCCCCCCTAGCGGGAGTAAACTACAATGAGCAGTTCTTC,CASSLAPLAGVNYNEQFF
.,TRBV6-5,TRBJ1-1,TRBD1,TGTGCCAGCAGCAAAGGGACAGCGAACACTGAAGCTTTCTTT,CASSKGTANTEAFF
.,TRBV6-5,TRBJ1-2,.,TGTGCCAGCAGTTCTGGGGAGCGGGGCTACACCTTC,CASSSGERGYTF
.,TRBV6-5,TRBJ2-7,TRBD1,TGTGCCAGCAGTTATAAGACAGGGAAGTACGAGCAGTACTTC,CASSYKTGKYEQYF
few,TRBV11-2,TRBJ1-2,.,TGTGCCAGCAGCTTTGGTGCCAGGGATGTGAGCGGCTACACCTTC,CASSFGARDVSGYTF
.,TRBV28,TRBJ2-5,TRBD2,TGTGCCACCGTTCGGGTGCGGGGGGGGACCCAGTACTTC,CATVRVRGGTQYF
.,TRBV7-9,TRBJ2-1,TRBD2,TGTGCCAGCAGCATTAGCGGGAGCTCCTACAATGAGCAGTTCTTC,CASSISGSSYNEQFF
few,TRBV27,TRBJ2-1,TRBD1,TGTGCCAGCAGTTTCGGGACAGGGATGCCCGGTGAGCAGTTCTTC,CASSFGTGMPGEQFF
once,TRBV28,TRBJ1-3,.,TGTGCCAGCAGTTTAGGACAGCTTGGAAACACCATATATTTT,CASSLGQLGNTIYF
few,TRBV28,TRBJ2-2,TRBD1,TGTGCCAGCAGCCAATCCGGGACAGGGCCGGCTTCCGGGGAGCTGTTTTTT,CASSQSGTGPASGELFF
.,TRBV28,TRBJ1-1,TRBD1,TGTGCCAGCAGTCCGCGACAGGGGTGGAAAGCTTTCTTT,CASSPRQGWKAFF
.,TRBV15,TRBJ1-1,.,TGTGCCACGTGGGGCAGGGGAATGAACACTGAAGCTTTCTTT,CATWGRGMNTEAFF
.,TRBV7-2,TRBJ2-2,.,TGTGCCAGCAGCCAGACAAGAAACACCGGGGAGCTGTTTTTT,CASSQTRNTGELFF
.,TRBV5-1,TRBJ1-4,.,TGCGCCAGCAGCTTGGTCGCGGGAACTAATGAAAAACTGTTTTTT,CASSLVAGTNEKLFF
.,TRBV7-2,TRBJ1-5,.,TGTGCCAGCAGCTTAAGAGGTGGGCCCCAGCATTTT,CASSLRGGPQHF
.,TRBV9,TRBJ1-1,TRBD1,TGTGCCAGCAGCCCGGGGACAGGGAGAGGGAACACTGAAGCTTTCTTT,CASSPGTGRGNTEAFF
.,TRBV28,TRBJ2-4,TRBD1,TGTGCCAGCAGCGGGGACAGGCGGAACATTCAGTACTTC,CASSGDRRNIQYF
.,TRBV18,TRBJ2-1,.,TGTGCCAGCACCCCCTCCGCCCGGAATGAGCAGTTCTTC,CASTPSARNEQFF
few,TRBV7-2,TRBJ2-7,TRBD1,TGTGCCAGCAGCATAAGACAGGGCGGGCCCTACGAGCAGTACTTC,CASSIRQGGPYEQYF
once,TRBV28,TRBJ2-2,.,TGTGCCAGCGGACGGCGACAGGCCGGGGAGCTGTTTTTT,CASGRRQAGELFF
few,TRBV11-2,TRBJ2-1,TRBD1,TGTGCCAGCAGCCTTGAGGGACAGAGAAGCCGGAGGGAGCAGTTCTTC,CASSLEGQRSRREQFF
.,TRBV6-5,TRBJ1-1,.,TGTGCCAGCAGTTACATCGCACTAGGGGGGGTCACTGAAGCTTTCTTT,CASSYIALGGVTEAFF
.,TRBV18,TRBJ2-6,.,TGTGCCAGCTCACCACCGCGGGCTGGGGCCAACGTCCTGACTTTC,CASSPPRAGANVLTF
.,TRBV5-1,TRBJ1-4,.,TGCGCCAGCAGCTTGCCCGGGACTAATGAAAAACTGTTTTTT,CASSLPGTNEKLFF
.,TRBV7-3,TRBJ1-2,.,TGTGCCAGCTCCTCCCTCGGGGACACTCTCACCTTC,CASSSLGDTLTF
.,TRBV6-6,TRBJ2-1,.,TGTGCCAGCAGTTTGGCCGACATCGACAATGAGCAGTTCTTC,CASSLADIDNEQFF
.,TRBV5-1,TRBJ1-3,.,TGCGCCAGCAGCTTAGGGGTGAGAGGAAACACCATATATTTT,CASSLGVRGNTIYF
.,TRBV11-2,TRBJ2-3,.,TGTGCCAGCAGCTCCAGCTCCGGAGGTAGAGGAACGCAGTATTTT,CASSSSSGGRGTQYF
.,TRBV5-4,TRBJ2-1,TRBD2,TGTGCCAGCAGCTTCGGGACTAGCGGGAGCACCTTCGATGAGCAGTTCTTC,CASSFGTSGSTFDEQFF
.,TRBV28,TRBJ1-4,.,TGTGCCAGCAGTTTGAATCTGGGGCTGGGTGAAAAACTGTTTTTT,CASSLNLGLGEKLFF